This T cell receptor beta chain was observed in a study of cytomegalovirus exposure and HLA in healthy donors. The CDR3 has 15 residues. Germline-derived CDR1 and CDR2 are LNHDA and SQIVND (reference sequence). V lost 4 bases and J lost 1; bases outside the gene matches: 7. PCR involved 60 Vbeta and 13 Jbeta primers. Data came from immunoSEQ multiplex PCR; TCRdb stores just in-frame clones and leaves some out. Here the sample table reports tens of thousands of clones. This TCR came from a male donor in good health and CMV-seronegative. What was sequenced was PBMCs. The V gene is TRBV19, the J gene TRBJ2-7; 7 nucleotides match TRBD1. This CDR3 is CASSSYPGQSYEQYF. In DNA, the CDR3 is TGTGCCAGTAGTAGCTATCCGGGACAGTCCTACGAGCAGTACTTC.